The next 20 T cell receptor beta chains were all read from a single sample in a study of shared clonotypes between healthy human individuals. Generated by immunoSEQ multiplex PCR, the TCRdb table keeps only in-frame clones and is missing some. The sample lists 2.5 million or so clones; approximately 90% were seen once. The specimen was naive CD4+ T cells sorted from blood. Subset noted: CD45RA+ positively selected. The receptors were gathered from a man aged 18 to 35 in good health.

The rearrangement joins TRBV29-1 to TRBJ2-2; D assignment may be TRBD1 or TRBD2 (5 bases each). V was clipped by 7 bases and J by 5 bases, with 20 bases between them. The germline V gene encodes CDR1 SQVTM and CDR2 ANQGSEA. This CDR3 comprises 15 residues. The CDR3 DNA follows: TGCAGCGCCCCCACGGGAAACGGGGCTACCGGGGAGCTGTTTTTT. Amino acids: CSAPTGNGATGELFF.

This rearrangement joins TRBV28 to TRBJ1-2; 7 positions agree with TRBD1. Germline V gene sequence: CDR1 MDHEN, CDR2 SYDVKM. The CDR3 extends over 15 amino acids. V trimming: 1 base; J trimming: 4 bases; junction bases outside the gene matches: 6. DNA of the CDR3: TGTGCCAGCAGTTTATTGACAGGGAACCTCTATGGCTACACCTTC. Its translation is CASSLLTGNLYGYTF.

The CDR3 nucleotides are TGCAGCCCAAAGAGAGATACGCAGTATTTT. Translated, it gives CSPKRDTQYF. J is TRBJ2-3 and V is TRBV20-1; D uncertain. This CDR3 has 10 amino acids. CDR1 is DFQATT, CDR2 SNEGSKA, per germline (reference sequence).

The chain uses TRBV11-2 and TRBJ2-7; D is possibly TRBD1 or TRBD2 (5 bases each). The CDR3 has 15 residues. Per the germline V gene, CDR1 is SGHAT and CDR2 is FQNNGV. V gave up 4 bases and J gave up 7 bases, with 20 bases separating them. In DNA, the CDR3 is TGTGCCAGCAGCTCCCCCGGGGACCGCTCCCTGGAGCAGTACTTC. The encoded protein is CASSSPGDRSLEQYF.

The CDR3 nucleotides read TGCGCCAGCAGCTTGCAAGCGGGATCCTACGAGCAGTACTTC. This translates into CASSLQAGSYEQYF. This chain connects TRBV5-1 to TRBJ2-7, with 7 bases matching TRBD2. The CDR3 loop spans 14 amino acids. The J segment lost 1 base and the V segment lost 1 base, leaving 2 bases of the junction unmatched. Germline CDR1 and CDR2: SGHRS and YFSETQ.

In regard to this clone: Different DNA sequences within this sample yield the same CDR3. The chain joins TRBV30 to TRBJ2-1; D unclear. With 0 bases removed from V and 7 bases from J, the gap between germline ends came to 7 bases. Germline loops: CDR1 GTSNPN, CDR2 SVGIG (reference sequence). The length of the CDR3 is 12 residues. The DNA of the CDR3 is TGTGCCTGGAGTGTAGGGCGGAATGAGCAGTTCTTC. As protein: CAWSVGRNEQFF.

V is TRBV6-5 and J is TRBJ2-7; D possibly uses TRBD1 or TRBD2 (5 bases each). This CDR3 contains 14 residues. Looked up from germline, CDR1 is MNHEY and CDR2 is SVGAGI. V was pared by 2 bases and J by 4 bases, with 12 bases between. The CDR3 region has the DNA TGTGCCAGCAGTTACGATAGGTGGGGGTACGAGCAGTACTTC. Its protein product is CASSYDRWGYEQYF.

Written as DNA, the CDR3 is TGTGCCAGCAGTGCTTCTCTGAGTCGAGGGGTCCACGAGCAGTACTTC. Protein product: CASSASLSRGVHEQYF. V is TRBV6-1 and J is TRBJ2-7, with D possibly being TRBD1 or TRBD2 (5 bases each). V shed 4 bases and J shed 5 bases, with 21 bases lying between them. The CDR3 spans 16 residues. Germline V gives CDR1 MNHNS, CDR2 SASEGT.

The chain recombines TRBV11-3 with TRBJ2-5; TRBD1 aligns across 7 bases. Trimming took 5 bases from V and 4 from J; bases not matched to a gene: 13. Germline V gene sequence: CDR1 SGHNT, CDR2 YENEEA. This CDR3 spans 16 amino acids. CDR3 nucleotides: TGTGCCAGCAGCCTCGGGACAGCCATAGGGGGAGAGACCCAGTACTTC. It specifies CASSLGTAIGGETQYF.

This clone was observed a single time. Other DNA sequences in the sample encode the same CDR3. In DNA form, the CDR3 reads TGTGCCAGCCGGGGGGGCGATCAGCCCCAGCATTTT. Amino acid sequence: CASRGGDQPQHF. The V call is TRBV19, the J call TRBJ1-5; perhaps TRBD1 as D (6 bases). The CDR3 is 12 residues long. V was shortened by 9 bases and J by 5 bases, with 11 bases between the two germline ends. Germline V gene lookup returns CDR1 LNHDA and CDR2 SQIVND (reference sequence).

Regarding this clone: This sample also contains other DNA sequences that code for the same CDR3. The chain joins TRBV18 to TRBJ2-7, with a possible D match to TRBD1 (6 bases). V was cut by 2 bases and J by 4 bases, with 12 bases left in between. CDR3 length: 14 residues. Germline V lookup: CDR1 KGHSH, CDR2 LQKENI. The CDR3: CASSPTTGSYEQYF. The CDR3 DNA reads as TGTGCCAGCTCACCAACGACAGGCTCTTACGAGCAGTACTTC. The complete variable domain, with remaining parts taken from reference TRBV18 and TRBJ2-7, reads NAGVMQNPRHLVRRRGQEARLRCSPMKGHSHVYWYRQLPEEGLKFMVYLQKENIIDESGMPKERFSAEFPKEGPSILRIQQVVRGDSAAYFCASSPTTGSYEQYFGPGTRLTVT.

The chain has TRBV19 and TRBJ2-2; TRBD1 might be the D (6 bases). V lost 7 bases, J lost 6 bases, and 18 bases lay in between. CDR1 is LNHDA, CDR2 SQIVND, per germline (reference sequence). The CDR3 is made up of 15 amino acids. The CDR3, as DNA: TGTGCCAGTAACAAAGGACAGTTTGGCTCCGGGGAGCTGTTTTTT. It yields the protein CASNKGQFGSGELFF.

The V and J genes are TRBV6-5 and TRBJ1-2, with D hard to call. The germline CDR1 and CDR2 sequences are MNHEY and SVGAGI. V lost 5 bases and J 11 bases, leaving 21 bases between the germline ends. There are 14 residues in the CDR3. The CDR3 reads CASSDGDLGRYYTF. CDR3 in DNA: TGTGCCAGCAGTGACGGCGATTTGGGTCGTTATTACACCTTC.

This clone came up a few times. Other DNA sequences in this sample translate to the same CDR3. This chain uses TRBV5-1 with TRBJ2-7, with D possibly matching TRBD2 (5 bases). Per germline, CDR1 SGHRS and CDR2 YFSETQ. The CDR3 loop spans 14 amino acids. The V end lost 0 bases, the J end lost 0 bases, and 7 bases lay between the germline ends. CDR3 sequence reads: CASSLAGSSYEQYF. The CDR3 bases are TGCGCCAGCAGCTTGGCGGGGAGCTCCTACGAGCAGTACTTC.

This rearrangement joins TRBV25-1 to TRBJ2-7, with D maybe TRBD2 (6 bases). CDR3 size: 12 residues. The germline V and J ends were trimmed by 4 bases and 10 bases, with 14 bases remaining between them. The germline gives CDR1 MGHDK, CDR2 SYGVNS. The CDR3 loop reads CASSGPGDGQYF. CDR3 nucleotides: TGTGCCAGCAGTGGCCCGGGGGACGGACAGTACTTC.

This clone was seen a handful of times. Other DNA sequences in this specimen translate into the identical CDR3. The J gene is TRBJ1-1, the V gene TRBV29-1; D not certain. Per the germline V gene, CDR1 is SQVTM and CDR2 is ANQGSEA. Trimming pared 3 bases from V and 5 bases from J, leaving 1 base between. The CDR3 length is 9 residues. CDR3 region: CSVDTEAFF. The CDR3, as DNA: TGCAGCGTTGATACTGAAGCTTTCTTT.

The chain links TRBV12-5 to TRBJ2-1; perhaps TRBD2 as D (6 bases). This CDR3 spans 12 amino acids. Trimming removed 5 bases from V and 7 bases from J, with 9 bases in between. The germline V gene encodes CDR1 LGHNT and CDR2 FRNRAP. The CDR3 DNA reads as TGTGCTAGTGGTGGGGAGGTGAATGAGCAGTTCTTC. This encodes CASGGEVNEQFF.

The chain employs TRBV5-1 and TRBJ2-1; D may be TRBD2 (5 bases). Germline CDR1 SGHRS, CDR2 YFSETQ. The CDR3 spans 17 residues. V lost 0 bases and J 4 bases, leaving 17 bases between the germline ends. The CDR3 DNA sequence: TGCGCCAGCAGCTTGGCCGAAGGAGCGGAGCGTTACAATGAGCAGTTCTTC. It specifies CASSLAEGAERYNEQFF. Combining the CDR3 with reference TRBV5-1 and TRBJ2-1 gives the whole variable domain KAGVTQTPRYLIKTRGQQVTLSCSPISGHRSVSWYQQTPGQGLQFLFEYFSETQRNKGNFPGRFSGRQFSNSRSEMNVSTLELGDSALYLCASSLAEGAERYNEQFFGPGTRLTVL.

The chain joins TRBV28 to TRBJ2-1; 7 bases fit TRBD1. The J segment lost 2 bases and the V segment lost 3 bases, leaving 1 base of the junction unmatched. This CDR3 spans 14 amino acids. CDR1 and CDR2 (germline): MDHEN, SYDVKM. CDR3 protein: CASSLGTAYNEQFF. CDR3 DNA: TGTGCCAGCAGTTTGGGGACAGCCTACAATGAGCAGTTCTTC.

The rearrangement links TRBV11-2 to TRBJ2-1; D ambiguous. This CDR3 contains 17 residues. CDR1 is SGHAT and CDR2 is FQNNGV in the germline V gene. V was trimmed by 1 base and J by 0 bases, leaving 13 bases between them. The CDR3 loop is CASSLVGAFSSYNEQFF. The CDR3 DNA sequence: TGTGCCAGCAGCTTAGTGGGCGCATTTAGCTCCTACAATGAGCAGTTCTTC.